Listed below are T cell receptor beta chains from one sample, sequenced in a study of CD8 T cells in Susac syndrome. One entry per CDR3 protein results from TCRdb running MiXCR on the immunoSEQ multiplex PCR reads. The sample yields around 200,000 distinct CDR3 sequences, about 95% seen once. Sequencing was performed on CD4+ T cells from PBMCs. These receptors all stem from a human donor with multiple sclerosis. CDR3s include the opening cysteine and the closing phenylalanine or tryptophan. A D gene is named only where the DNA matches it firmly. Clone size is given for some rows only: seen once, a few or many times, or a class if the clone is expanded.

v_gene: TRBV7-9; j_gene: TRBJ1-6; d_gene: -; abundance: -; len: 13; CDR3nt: TGTGCCAGCAGCATACAGGGTAATTCACCCCTCCACTTT; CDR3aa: CASSIQGNSPLHF
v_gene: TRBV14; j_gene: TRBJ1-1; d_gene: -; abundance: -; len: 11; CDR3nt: TGTGCCAGCAGCCAAACTGGTGGAGCTTTCTTT; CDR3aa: CASSQTGGAFF
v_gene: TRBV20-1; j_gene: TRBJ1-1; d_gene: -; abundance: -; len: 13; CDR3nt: TGCAGTGCCGAGCGGGACCTTGGGGCTGAAGCTTTCTTT; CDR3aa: CSAERDLGAEAFF
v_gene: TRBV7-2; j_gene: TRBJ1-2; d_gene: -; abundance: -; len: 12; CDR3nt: TGTGCCAGCAGCTTAAGGTCCGGTGGCTACACCTTC; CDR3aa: CASSLRSGGYTF
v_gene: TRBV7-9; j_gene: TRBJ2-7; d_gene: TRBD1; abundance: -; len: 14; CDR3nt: TGTGCCAGCAGCTGGGGACAGGGTTCGTACGAGCAGTACTTC; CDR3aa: CASSWGQGSYEQYF
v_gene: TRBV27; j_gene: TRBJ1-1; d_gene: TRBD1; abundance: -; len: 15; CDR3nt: TGTGCCAGCAGTTCCAACAGGGGCCCGAACACTGAAGCTTTCTTT; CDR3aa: CASSSNRGPNTEAFF
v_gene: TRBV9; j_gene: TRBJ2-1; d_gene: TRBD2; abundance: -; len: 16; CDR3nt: TGTGCCAGCAGCCGTGGGAGCGGGGGAACCTACAATGAGCAGTTCTTC; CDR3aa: CASSRGSGGTYNEQFF
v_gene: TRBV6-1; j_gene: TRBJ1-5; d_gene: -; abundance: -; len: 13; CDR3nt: TGTGCCAGCAGTGAAAGGGTTATCCAGCCCCAGCATTTT; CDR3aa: CASSERVIQPQHF
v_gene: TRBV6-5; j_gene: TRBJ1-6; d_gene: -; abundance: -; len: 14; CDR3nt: TGTGCCAGCAGGAGGGGCGAACGTCATTCACCCCTCCACTTT; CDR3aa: CASRRGERHSPLHF
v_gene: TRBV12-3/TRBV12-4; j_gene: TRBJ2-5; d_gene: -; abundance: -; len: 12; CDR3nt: TGTGCCAGCAGTTTGGACCCGGGGACCCAGTACTTC; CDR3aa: CASSLDPGTQYF
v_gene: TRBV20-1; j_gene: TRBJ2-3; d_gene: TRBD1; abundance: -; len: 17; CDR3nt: TGCAGTGCTAGAGTTGCTACCGGGACAGGAGGGACAGATACGCAGTATTTT; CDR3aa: CSARVATGTGGTDTQYF
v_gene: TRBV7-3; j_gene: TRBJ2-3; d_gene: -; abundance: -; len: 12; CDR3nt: TGTGCCAGCAGCTCTGGGGTGGATACGCAGTATTTT; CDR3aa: CASSSGVDTQYF
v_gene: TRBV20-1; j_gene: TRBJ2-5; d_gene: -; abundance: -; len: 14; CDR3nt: TGCAGTGCTAGAGAGGGGACGACCAAAGAGACCCAGTACTTC; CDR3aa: CSAREGTTKETQYF
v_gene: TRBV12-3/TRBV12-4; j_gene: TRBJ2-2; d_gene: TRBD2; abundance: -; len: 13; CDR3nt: TGTGCCAGCATGCGGGGGGCAACCGGGGAGCTGTTTTTT; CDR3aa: CASMRGATGELFF
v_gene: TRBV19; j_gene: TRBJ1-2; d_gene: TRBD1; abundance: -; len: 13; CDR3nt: TGTGCCAGTAGCTCAAGGACAGGGGATGGCTACACCTTC; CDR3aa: CASSSRTGDGYTF
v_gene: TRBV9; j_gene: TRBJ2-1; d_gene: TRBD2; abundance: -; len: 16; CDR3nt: TGTGCCAGCAGCGTAGCTCCAGCGGGGATCTCGGGTGAGCAGTTCTTC; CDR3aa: CASSVAPAGISGEQFF
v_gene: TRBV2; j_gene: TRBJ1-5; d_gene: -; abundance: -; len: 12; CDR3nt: TGTGCCAGCAGTGAAGCTTACCAGCCCCAGCATTTT; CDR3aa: CASSEAYQPQHF
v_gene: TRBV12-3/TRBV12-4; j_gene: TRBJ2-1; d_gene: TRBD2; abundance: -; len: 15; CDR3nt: TGTGCCACCTCAACGGGGGGGGTCAGTTACAATGAGCAGTTCTTC; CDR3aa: CATSTGGVSYNEQFF
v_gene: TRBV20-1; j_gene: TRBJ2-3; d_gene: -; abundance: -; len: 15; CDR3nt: TGCAGTGCAAAACTCCCGGGGCGGAGCACAGATACGCAGTATTTT; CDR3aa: CSAKLPGRSTDTQYF
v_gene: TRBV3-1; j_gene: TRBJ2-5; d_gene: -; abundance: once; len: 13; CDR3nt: TGTGCCAGCAGCCGCCAGGGAGCCGAGACCCAGTACTTC; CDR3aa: CASSRQGAETQYF
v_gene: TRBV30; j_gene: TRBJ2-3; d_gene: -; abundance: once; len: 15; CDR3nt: TGTGCCTGGAGTTCCCACCTCACTAGGACAGATACGCAGTATTTT; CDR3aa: CAWSSHLTRTDTQYF
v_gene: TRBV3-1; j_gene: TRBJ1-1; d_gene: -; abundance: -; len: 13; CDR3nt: TGTGCCAGCAGCCAAGACCCAGACACTGAAGCTTTCTTT; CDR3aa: CASSQDPDTEAFF
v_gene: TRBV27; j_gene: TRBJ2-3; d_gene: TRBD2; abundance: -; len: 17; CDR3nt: TGTGCCAGCAGTCCCCTACGAGGCGGGGGATACTCATATACGCAGTATTTT; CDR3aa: CASSPLRGGGYSYTQYF
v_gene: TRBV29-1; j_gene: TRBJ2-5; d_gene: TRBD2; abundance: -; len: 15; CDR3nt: TGCAGCGTTAGAGGACTAGCGGGGGGCGAGGAGACCCAGTACTTC; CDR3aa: CSVRGLAGGEETQYF
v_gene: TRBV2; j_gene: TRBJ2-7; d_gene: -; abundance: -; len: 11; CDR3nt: TGTGCCAGCACGGGGGCTGGGGAGCAGTACTTC; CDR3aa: CASTGAGEQYF
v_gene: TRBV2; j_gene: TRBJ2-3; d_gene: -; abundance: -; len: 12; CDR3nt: TGTGCCAGCAACAGGGACACAGATACGCAGTATTTT; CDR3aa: CASNRDTDTQYF
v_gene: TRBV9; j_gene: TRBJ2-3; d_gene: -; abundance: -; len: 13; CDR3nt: TGTGCCAGCAGTAGGAGCCGCACAGATACGCAGTATTTT; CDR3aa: CASSRSRTDTQYF
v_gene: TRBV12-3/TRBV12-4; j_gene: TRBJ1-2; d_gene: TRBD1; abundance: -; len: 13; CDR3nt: TGTGCCAGCAGCTACGACAGGGAGCTTGGCTACACCTTC; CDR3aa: CASSYDRELGYTF
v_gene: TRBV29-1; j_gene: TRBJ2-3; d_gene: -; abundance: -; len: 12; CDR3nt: TGCAGCGTCGACCGGGTCACAGATACGCAGTATTTT; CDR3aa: CSVDRVTDTQYF
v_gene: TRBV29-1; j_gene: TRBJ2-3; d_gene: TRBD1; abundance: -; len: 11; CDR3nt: TGCAGCGGGACAGGGGGAGATACGCAGTATTTT; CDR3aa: CSGTGGDTQYF
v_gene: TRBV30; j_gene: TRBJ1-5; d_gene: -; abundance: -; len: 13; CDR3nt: TGTGCCTGGAGTGGTAAGGTAGATCAGCCCCAGCATTTT; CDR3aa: CAWSGKVDQPQHF